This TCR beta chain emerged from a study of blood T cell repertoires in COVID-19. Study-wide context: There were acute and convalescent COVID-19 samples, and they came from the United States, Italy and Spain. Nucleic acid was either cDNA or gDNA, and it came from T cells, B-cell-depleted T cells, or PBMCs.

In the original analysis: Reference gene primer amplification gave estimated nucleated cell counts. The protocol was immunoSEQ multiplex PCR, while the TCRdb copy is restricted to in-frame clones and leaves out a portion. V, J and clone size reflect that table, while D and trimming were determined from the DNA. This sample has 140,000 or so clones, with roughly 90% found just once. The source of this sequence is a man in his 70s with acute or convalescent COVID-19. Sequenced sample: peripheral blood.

Written as DNA, the CDR3 is TGTGCCAGCAGTCTATTGCGTGAGGGAGAGACCCAGTACTTC. Encoded protein: CASSLLREGETQYF. The V call is TRBV6-5, the J call TRBJ2-5, with D tentatively TRBD2 (5 bases). The CDR3 is 14 amino acids. Deletions cut 5 bases from V and 4 bases from J, with 14 bases between. Germline V lookup: CDR1 MNHEY, CDR2 SVGAGI.